This entry describes one T cell receptor (beta chain). Its antigen remains unknown. The data were obtained in a study of cytotoxic CD8 clonotypes in ibrutinib-treated CLL. Study context: Overall, roughly 25 responses were partial and 2 complete; following median roughly 70 months, around 15 patients stayed remitted and around twelve progressed.

Germline V lookup: CDR1 SGHTA, CDR2 FQGNSA. V lost 8 bases and J 7 bases, leaving 24 bases between the germline ends. CDR3 length equals 15 residues. Profiled with immunoSEQ multiplex PCR; TCRdb holds only in-frame clones, not every one. The sample shows under 150,000 clones, around 93% of them seen only once. Study-level points and caveats: Sustained-remission and progressing patients had different sampling times. Clonality grew at ibrutinib response; at progression, it decreased back toward baseline. The study found baseline clonality above age-matched healthy donors, tracking circulating CD8+ T-cell counts.

The specimen comprised PBMCs, sampled after 12 months of ibrutinib treatment. The TCR originated in a human donor with chronic lymphocytic leukemia. The rearrangement joins TRBV7-2 to TRBJ2-7; D might be TRBD2 (6 bases). In DNA, the CDR3 is TGTGCCAGCCAAAATGCCGCCCTGGCGGGGAAAGAGCAGTACTTC. As protein: CASQNAALAGKEQYF.